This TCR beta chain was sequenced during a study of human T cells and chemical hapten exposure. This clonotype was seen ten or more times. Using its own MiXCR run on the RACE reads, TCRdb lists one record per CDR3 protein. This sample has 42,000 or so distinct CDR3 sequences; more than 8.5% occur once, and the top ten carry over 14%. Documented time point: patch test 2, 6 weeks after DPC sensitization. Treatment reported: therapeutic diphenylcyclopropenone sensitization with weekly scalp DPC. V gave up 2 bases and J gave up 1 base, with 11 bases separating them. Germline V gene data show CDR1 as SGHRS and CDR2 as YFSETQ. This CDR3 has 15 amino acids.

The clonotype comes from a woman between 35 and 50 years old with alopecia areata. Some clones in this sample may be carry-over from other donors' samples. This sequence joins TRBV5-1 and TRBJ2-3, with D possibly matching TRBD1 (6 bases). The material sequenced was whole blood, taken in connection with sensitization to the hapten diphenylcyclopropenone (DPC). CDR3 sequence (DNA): TGCGCCAGCAGCTTCTCGGCAGGGGGCACAGATACGCAGTATTTT. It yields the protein CASSFSAGGTDTQYF.